This T cell receptor (beta chain) was sequenced during a study of cytomegalovirus exposure and HLA in healthy donors (dated by TCRdb to 2016 to 2017). Regarding the study in general: An earlier analysis of some 550 of the donors reported approximately 290 Gb of sequence data and some 120 million unique TCR beta sequences from around 200 million T cells. The number of typed donors differed by locus: about 620-630 for A, B, C, DRB1 and DQB1; 500 to 550 for DQA1; approximately 600 for DPA1; and roughly 490 for DPB1. In the later analysis, no new phenotypic data were used to find candidate immune exposures; instead, reliance was placed on TCR beta sequences and their occurrence across donors. A handful of DR-DQ haplotypes were handled as single units for association and clustering because linkage in the cohort was strong. To predict cytomegalovirus infection status, the study combined high-throughput TCR immunosequencing, statistical association of individual TCRs with disease status, and machine learning. The study aimed to test whether cataloging public T cell receptors could reveal signatures of past pathogen exposure. All discovery cohort repertoires had been generated on a single sequencing platform. Donor age, sex, ethnicity and CMV serostatus were compiled together with the repertoire data. The T cell repertoires of 666 subjects were profiled by immunosequencing and related to cytomegalovirus serostatus. A later genetic analysis took genome-wide SNP genotypes for about 55% of the 666 donors and used that subset as a discovery cohort. In addition to the first cohort of 666 subjects, a separate validation cohort of over 90 different subjects was used. Among over 350 genotyped donors of the cohort, an average of around 240,000 unique TCR beta nucleotide sequences were sequenced per donor, roughly a sixth of them non-productive. To study patterns of TCR occurrence, a later analysis re-analyzed previously published TCR beta repertoires from 650 to 750 donors and added high-resolution HLA genotyping. An early release covering 550 to 650 HLA-typed donors comprised about 290 gigabases of sequencing data and around 80 million unique TCR sequences. To decide whether each TCR beta V gene segment behaved as functional or pseudogenic, an earlier analysis of some 580 of the donors relied on high-throughput TCR beta sequencing. Among the approximately 420 genotyped donors, under 90% belonged to the genetic ancestry cluster associated with self-reported Caucasian donors. Class I and class II HLA loci were covered by the typing at four-digit resolution.

In total, 500 to 700 healthy bone marrow donors made up the cohort. At the time of sampling, all cohort members were nominally healthy, though unrecorded immune exposures were likely present. The donor was CMV seropositive and belonged to the group of 250 to 300 seropositive cohort members. A peripheral blood sample was collected from each donor, and TCR beta sequencing was performed on peripheral blood mononuclear cells. The Qiagen DNeasy Blood Extraction Kit was used to extract genomic DNA from the blood cell samples. Notes on this clone: Its antigen is currently not known. No base qualities exist here, and no much larger clone lies one base off it.

Overall study outcomes, separate from this receptor: A total of roughly 160 TCR beta chains were listed by the study as associated with cytomegalovirus. It was suggested by the authors that the approach could potentially be generalized to other disease states and immunological phenotypes. A cluster of highly shared sequence variants was judged likely to represent a technical artifact of the sequencing pipeline. CMV serostatus was the only immune exposure information available for the cohort. V-gene and J-gene trimming of TCR beta chains was associated with a missense DCLRE1C variant in a later genetic analysis, and the association was replicated in an independent cohort. Compared with the roughly 600-donor mean, donors in an Asian-associated ancestry cluster had fewer N-insertions in productive TCRs, according to a later genetic analysis. While some public TCRs were present in many individuals, most TCR sequences turned up only very rarely across donors. Compared with equally common non-associated chains, HLA-associated TCR beta chains in a later analysis were more clonally expanded and had lower generation probabilities. Correlated functional status among segregating V segments might be attributable to linkage disequilibrium, but an unknown experimental factor could not be ruled out. A further reported finding was that TCR beta sequences accurately predicted the HLA-A and HLA-B alleles for most subjects in the first cohort. Strong co-occurrence of HLA alleles, especially DR and DQ, made assigning TCR associations to individual alleles difficult. Several of the top co-occurrence clusters appeared to be linked to parvovirus B19, influenza, CMV and Epstein-Barr virus, according to a later analysis. In a later analysis, most CMV-associated TCR beta chains were found to appear HLA-restricted, with HLA associations seemingly driven largely by CMV exposure. In vitro tests confirmed that a few of the cytomegalovirus-associated TCR beta chains recognize cytomegalovirus antigens. The cohort was sequenced for TCR beta chains only, and without alpha or paired-chain data the features that could be detected were limited. In an earlier analysis of several hundred of the donors, most TCR beta V segments were observed in productive rearrangements about 90% or about 30% of the time, broadly matching IMGT annotations. In a later analysis, the rate of TCR association differed among HLA loci, with DRB1 alleles having the most associated TCRs and HLA-C alleles having the fewest. Sequencing depth was assumed to be roughly uniform across donors in the presence/absence analyses, though that assumption may not hold. At a false discovery rate of 0.05, a later analysis linked 16,951 TCR beta sequences to specific HLA alleles. About 17 rarely observed V segments, including chromosome 9 orphons, were excluded from the earlier analysis of several hundred of the donors because counts were too low. HLA typing was unavailable for some donors at each locus, so association tests used only the typed subset. Some IMGT-functional V segments, including TRBV6-2 and TRBV6-3, could not be told apart with the 87-base-pair reads, so those segments were excluded. The classifier was reported to diagnose cytomegalovirus status with high specificity and sensitivity in both the original cohort and the validation cohort.

Reading from cysteine to phenylalanine, the CDR3 counts 16 amino acids. Here the CDR3 DNA is all that survives: 48 bases in frame from base 1. At the junction V is shortened by 5 bases and J by 5 bases; bases outside the gene matches: 10. CDR1 and CDR2 are drawn from the germline V gene (reference sequence): SGHAT, FQDESV. The method behind the library was the immunoSEQ multiplex PCR assay. For the multiplex PCR, a mixture combining 60 forward primers for TCR Vbeta segments and 13 reverse primers for TCR Jbeta segments was used. The CDR3 region of rearranged TCR beta genes was amplified from genomic DNA with a multiplex PCR assay. The Illumina HiSeq System was used to sequence the amplified TCR beta libraries as 87-base-pair reads. The paper's processing steps were these. In a later analysis, some 80 million unique TCR beta chains were counted across the 500 to 850 repertoires, and roughly 11 million of these chains were shared by at least two donors. A nearest-neighbor algorithm error-corrected the raw reads and collapsed the reads into unique sequences, merging closely related sequences to remove PCR and sequencing errors. CDR3 sequences were aligned to IMGT reference sequences to assign V, D and J gene segments. Each retained sequence needed at least a six-nucleotide match to both a V gene segment and a J gene segment. A rearrangement was called productive if the CDR3 had no stop codons and remained in frame with V and J, and every other rearrangement was called non-productive. CDR3 was defined according to IMGT convention as the region running from the second conserved V-encoded cysteine to the conserved J-encoded phenylalanine. In an earlier analysis of approximately 500 of the donors, sequences lacking an unambiguous match to a single V gene segment were excluded. An earlier analysis of 587 of the donors called V segments functional above 56.7% productive rearrangements and segregating when the between-donor standard deviation exceeded 5%. To diagnose cytomegalovirus status from the catalog of TCR beta chain sequences, a statistical classification framework was built. In a later analysis, TCR nucleotide sequences were compared against IMGT/GENE-DB human TR gene sequences so that V and J genes could be assigned. In a later analysis, CDR3 sequences and most-parsimonious VDJ recombination scenarios were assigned using the TCRdist pipeline. In a later analysis, every TCR beta chain was defined by the combination of its CDR3 amino acid sequence and its V-gene family, and reads without a unique V-gene family were dropped. To address suspected cross-contamination and a sequencing artifact, a later analysis removed over 500 highly shared, low-generation-probability nucleotide sequences. For each public chain, a later analysis derived a clonal expansion index from normalized ranks of inferred template counts within each repertoire. Generation probabilities in a later analysis came from a VDJ recombination model fitted to out-of-frame rearrangements, and those results were checked against IGoR. Hypergeometric tests were used in a later analysis to score TCR-TCR, TCR-HLA and TCR-CMV co-occurrence, with a repertoire-size bias correction applied to the TCR pairs. False discovery rates were estimated in a later analysis by permuting HLA or CMV assignments 20 times. In a later analysis, co-occurring TCRs were grouped using DBSCAN, with TCRdist sequence similarity added in when clustering inside HLA-allele-positive subsets. Repertoires with fewer than 30,000 or more than 120,000 public chains were left out of co-occurrence clustering, as were five repertoires with anomalous nucleotide sharing. TCRdb carries this immuneACCESS record with in-frame sequences only. Its versions omit some clonotypes, under half of them owing to an unresolved V gene in the studies checked, with the rest unexplained. V and J calls and clone size follow that table, whereas D and trimming were derived from the DNA. Recorded for this sample are 200,000 to 300,000 clones; 81% of them occurred a single time. Around 8.3% of the sample is taken by the ten largest.

The rearranged segments are TRBV11-1 and TRBJ2-5; the junction holds 11 bases that match TRBD2. This receptor was identified in a woman in her sixties in good health and CMV-seropositive. The sequencing sample was made of PBMCs. The DNA sequence reads TGTGCCAGCAGCCTTCCGGGACTAGCGGCTGAGGAGACCCAGTACTTC. Translation gives CASSLPGLAAEETQYF. When the CDR3 is completed using the reference TRBV11-1 and TRBJ2-5 genes on either side, the full variable domain is EAEVAQSPRYKITEKSQAVAFWCDPISGHATLYWYRQILGQGPELLVQFQDESVVDDSQLPKDRFSAERLKGVDSTLKIQPAELGDSAMYLCASSLPGLAAEETQYFGPGTRLLVL.